These 14 T cell receptor beta chains share one sample of origin, sequenced in a study of blood T cells in healthy people across ages. Primers used in a second PCR of about 6 to 12 cycles were a sample-barcoded 5' primer and a J-beta primer mix. One entry per CDR3 protein results from TCRdb running MiXCR on the 5' RACE reads. The sample has 800,000 to 1,300,000 distinct CDR3 sequences; under 30% are singletons. These data also featured in a second study, about T cells of mothers and their children.

The sample was blood. All receptors derive from a girl aged 2 to 10 in good health.

This sequence joins TRBV6-6 and TRBJ2-5; unclear D gene. Trimming cost V 0 bases and J 5 bases, with 10 bases left between them. This CDR3 has 14 residues. Germline loops: CDR1 MNHNY, CDR2 SVGAGI (reference sequence). DNA of the CDR3: TGTGCCAGCAGTTACTCGGTCTCTGGGGAGACCCAGTACTTC. This sequence encodes CASSYSVSGETQYF.

This clonotype was counted a few times. A read error may produce the germline difference seen at one junction end. The chain recombines TRBV7-2 with TRBJ1-1, with no clear D. Germline V gives CDR1 SGHTA, CDR2 FQGNSA. This CDR3 region has 14 residues. The CDR3 spells CASSLSGINTETFF. CDR3 DNA sequence: TGTGCCAGCAGCTTATCAGGAATAAACACTGAAACTTTCTTT.

The rearrangement links TRBV5-8 to TRBJ1-4; D is unresolved. Germline V CDR1 and CDR2: SGHTS, YDEGEE. V was shortened by 4 bases and J by 8 bases, with 3 bases between the two germline ends. CDR3 length: 10 residues. Here the CDR3 reads CASSLEKLFF. The DNA of the CDR3 is TGTGCCAGCAGCCTGGAAAAACTGTTTTTT.

The V and J genes are TRBV29-1 and TRBJ2-1, with 10 bases that match TRBD2. With V trimmed by 3 bases and J by 6 bases, 5 bases remained unmatched. The CDR3 loop spans 14 amino acids. Germline CDR1 SQVTM, CDR2 ANQGSEA. This CDR3 reads CSVDRTSGSNEQFF. CDR3 in DNA: TGCAGCGTTGATCGGACTAGCGGTAGCAATGAGCAGTTCTTC.

This clonotype was counted between two and nine times. The chain carries TRBV20-1 and TRBJ2-7; TRBD2 matches 7 bases. The CDR3 runs to 14 residues. Losses at the gene ends were 3 bases for V and 3 bases for J; bases not matched to a gene: 8. Germline assignment: CDR1 DFQATT and CDR2 SNEGSKA (reference sequence). The CDR3 loop is CSARSAGVDYEQYF. The DNA for the CDR3 is TGCAGTGCTAGGTCTGCGGGAGTGGACTACGAGCAGTACTTC.

This clonotype was seen a few times. This chain connects TRBV24-1 to TRBJ1-2; TRBD1 matches 9 bases. CDR3 size: 14 residues. V lost 4 bases and J lost 3; bases outside the gene matches: 2. Germline loops: CDR1 KGHDR, CDR2 SFDVKD. The CDR3 region is CATSDWTGDYGYTF. The DNA for the CDR3 is TGTGCCACCAGTGACTGGACAGGGGACTATGGCTACACCTTC.

This clonotype has only a few counts. The chain has TRBV3-1 and TRBJ1-1, with no clear D. CDR3 length equals 13 residues. CDR1 is LGHDT, CDR2 YNNKEL, per germline (reference sequence). V shed 3 bases and J shed 0 bases, with 5 bases lying between them. CDR3 residues: CASSHRMNTEAFF. The CDR3 nucleotides are TGTGCCAGCAGCCACAGGATGAACACTGAAGCTTTCTTT. Complete variable domain (other parts from reference TRBV3-1 and TRBJ1-1): DTAVSQTPKYLVTQMGNDKSIKCEQNLGHDTMYWYKQDSKKFLKIMFSYNNKELIINETVPNRFSPKSPDKAHLNLHINSLELGDSAVYFCASSHRMNTEAFFGQGTRLTVV.

This chain joins TRBV20-1 and TRBJ2-3; unclear D gene. The CDR3 length is 17 residues. With 4 bases removed from V and 2 bases from J, the gap between germline ends came to 22 bases. Germline CDR1 DFQATT, CDR2 SNEGSKA (reference sequence). The CDR3 loop reads CSATTKRPQDNTDTQYF. The CDR3 DNA is TGCAGTGCTACCACCAAGCGTCCCCAAGACAACACAGATACGCAGTATTTT.

The gene calls are TRBV18 and TRBJ2-1, with D possibly matching TRBD2 (6 bases). V was cut by 2 bases and J by 4 bases, with 12 bases left in between. Looked up from germline, CDR1 is KGHSH and CDR2 is LQKENI. This CDR3 has 15 amino acids. CDR3 amino acids: CASSPGSGRYNEQFF. Written as DNA, the CDR3 is TGTGCCAGCTCACCAGGTTCAGGGAGGTACAATGAGCAGTTCTTC.

The J gene is TRBJ2-7, the V gene TRBV6-1; 9 nucleotides match TRBD1. In germline, CDR1 is MNHNS, CDR2 SASEGT. Trimming took 10 bases from V and 5 from J; bases not matched to a gene: 9. The CDR3 contains 13 residues. Here the CDR3 DNA reads TGTGCCATGACGGACAGGGGCTACAACGAGCAGTACTTC. Translating gives CAMTDRGYNEQYF.

The chain is built from TRBV29-1 and TRBJ2-5; tentative D call: TRBD2 (7 bases). The J call may not be correct, given that the DNA end is closer to TRBJ2-7. The CDR3 sequence is 13 residues long. The germline gives CDR1 SQVTM, CDR2 ANQGSEA. CDR3 protein: CSVGGTLGYEQYF. The CDR3 nucleotides are TGCAGCGTCGGGGGGACACTAGGGTACGAGCAGTACTTC.

The rearrangement joins TRBV12-3 or TRBV12-4 to TRBJ2-5; D uncertain. The DNA matches TRBJ2-1 better at its end, which makes the J call doubtful. This CDR3 is 12 amino acids long. CDR3 in amino acids: CASRYLDDEQFF. The DNA for the CDR3 is TGTGCCAGCAGGTACCTGGACGATGAGCAGTTCTTC.

The genes are TRBV15 and TRBJ1-1; D remains ambiguous. The V and J ends lost 0 bases and 0 bases respectively, with 5 bases between them. Germline V CDR1 and CDR2: LNHNV, YYDKDF (reference sequence). This CDR3 is built from 14 residues. For the CDR3, the DNA is TGTGCCACCAGCAGAGACACCCTGAACACTGAAGCTTTCTTT. Translated, it gives CATSRDTLNTEAFF. Filled out from reference TRBV15 and TRBJ1-1, the complete variable domain reads DAMVIQNPRYQVTQFGKPVTLSCSQTLNHNVMYWYQQKSSQAPKLLFHYYDKDFNNEADTPDNFQSRRPNTSFCFLDIRSPGLGDTAMYLCATSRDTLNTEAFFGQGTRLTVV.

This clonotype was observed a few times. The J gene is TRBJ2-5, the V gene TRBV12-3 or TRBV12-4; D remains unclear. The J call may not be correct, given that the DNA end is closer to TRBJ2-7. The CDR3 extends over 15 amino acids. This CDR3 is CASSLSPAFMGEQYF. The DNA for the CDR3 is TGTGCCAGCAGTTTATCCCCCGCCTTTATGGGCGAGCAGTACTTC.